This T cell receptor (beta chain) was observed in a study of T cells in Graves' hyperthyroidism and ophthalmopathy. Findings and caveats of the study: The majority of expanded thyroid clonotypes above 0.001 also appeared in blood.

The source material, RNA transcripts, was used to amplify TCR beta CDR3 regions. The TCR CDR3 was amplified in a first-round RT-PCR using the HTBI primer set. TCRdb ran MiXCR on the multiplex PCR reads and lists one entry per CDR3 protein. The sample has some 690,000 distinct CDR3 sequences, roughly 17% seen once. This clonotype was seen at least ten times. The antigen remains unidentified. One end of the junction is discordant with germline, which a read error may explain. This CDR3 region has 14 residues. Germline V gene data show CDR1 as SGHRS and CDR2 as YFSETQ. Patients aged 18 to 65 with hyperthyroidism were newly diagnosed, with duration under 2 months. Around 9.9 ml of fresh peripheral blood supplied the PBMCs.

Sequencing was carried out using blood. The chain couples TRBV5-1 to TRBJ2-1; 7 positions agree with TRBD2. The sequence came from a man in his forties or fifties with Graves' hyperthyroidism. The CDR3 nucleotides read TGTGCCAGCAGAGGCGGGAGCTCCTACAATGAGCAGTTCTTC. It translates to CASRGGSSYNEQFF.